This T cell receptor (beta chain) was recorded in a study of T-cell memory formation after mild COVID-19. Study results and caveats: A second wave of clones peaked on day 37, and their SARS-CoV-2 specificity went unconfirmed.

The germline V gene encodes CDR1 SGDLS and CDR2 YYNGEE. The CDR3 runs to 16 residues. Trimming took off 4 bases at V and 4 bases at J, with 18 bases between the two ends. This clonotype has a count of ten or more. The antigen remains unidentified. One entry per CDR3 protein, called by TCRdb with MiXCR from the 5' RACE reads. The data show 550,000 to 600,000 distinct CDR3 sequences, 17% seen once. The source of this sequence is an adult woman who had mild COVID-19 (a few samples of this study predate the infection). Cell type and time point are not known. The chain is built from TRBV9 and TRBJ2-1; no definite D call. Sequenced sample: PBMCs or a T cell subset sorted from them (not recorded which). This chain's CDR3 is CASSLGEQPPYNEQFF. For the CDR3, the DNA is TGTGCCAGCAGCCTAGGAGAACAGCCCCCTTACAATGAGCAGTTCTTC.